One T cell receptor beta chain is described in this entry. The V gene end was trimmed by 2 bases and the J gene end by 3 bases; junction bases not matched to a gene: 5. The CDR3 loop spans 15 amino acids. Germline V gene sequence: CDR1 MNHEY, CDR2 SMNVEV (reference sequence). Exposed enrollees had met someone with a PCR-confirmed or clinician-diagnosed COVID-19 case at some point within the 2 weeks before study entry. The assay was immunoSEQ multiplex PCR, and TCRdb's table has in-frame clones only and misses some. The sample yields approximately 270,000 clones, about 91% seen once. This specimen belongs to a study of blood T cell repertoires in COVID-19. Across the study: From the United States, Italy and Spain came samples of acute and convalescent COVID-19.

Sequencing input: PBMCs or T cells enriched from blood (not recorded which). The receptor was derived from a man aged 35-49 years who had been exposed to COVID-19. The V and J genes are TRBV27 and TRBJ2-7; 9 positions match TRBD1. CDR3 in DNA: TGTGCCAGCAGTTTAGAGACAGGGGGATACTACGAGCAGTACTTC. Protein: CASSLETGGYYEQYF.